The 21 T cell receptor beta chains in this list originate from one sample, sequenced in a study of T and B cells in COVID-19 patients. TRB rearrangements were amplified by multiplex PCR with BIOMED2 TRB-A/B primers. MiXCR, run by TCRdb on the multiplex PCR reads, gives a single entry per CDR3 protein. This table has 3,000 or so distinct CDR3 sequences, 28% appearing once. From blood, roughly 220-550 ng of genomic DNA served as TRB template. Sequenced sample: blood. The origin of the receptors is a human donor with active COVID-19. The donor label of this sample is uncertain.

V gene TRBV20-1 combines with J gene TRBJ1-2, with 8 bases identical to TRBD1. Germline CDR1 is DFQATT and CDR2 is SNEGSKA (reference sequence). Trimming at V came to 5 bases and at J to 2 bases, leaving 10 bases not matched to a gene. The CDR3 loop spans 15 amino acids. Here the CDR3 reads CSAPRQGRINYGYTF. For the CDR3, the DNA is TGCAGTGCTCCCCGACAGGGGCGTATAAACTATGGCTACACCTTC.

This clonotype has more than one count but fewer than ten. This rearrangement joins TRBV11-1 to TRBJ1-2, with 8 positions matching TRBD1. Germline V gene lookup returns CDR1 SGHAT and CDR2 FQDESV (reference sequence). V shed 1 base and J 8 bases; nucleotides not matched to a gene: 12. This CDR3 is 16 amino acids long. DNA of the CDR3: TGTGCCAGCAGCTTAGGGTTGACAGGGGTTTTCAACGGCTACACCTTC. Amino acid sequence: CASSLGLTGVFNGYTF.

Sample share makes this clonotype medium-sized. The chain links TRBV19 to TRBJ1-1, with D maybe TRBD1 (6 bases). The germline CDR1 and CDR2 sequences are LNHDA and SQIVND (reference sequence). The V gene lost 3 bases and the J gene lost 5 bases, with 13 bases spanning the gap. The CDR3 covers 14 residues. The CDR3 is CASSMPGERTEAFF. In nucleotides, the CDR3 is TGTGCCAGTAGTATGCCAGGGGAAAGGACTGAAGCTTTCTTT.

There are a few counts of this clonotype. The chain links TRBV12-3 or TRBV12-4 to TRBJ2-3; no clear D gene. The length of the CDR3 is 14 residues. V gave up 5 bases and J gave up 3 bases, with 12 bases separating them. The CDR3 DNA reads TGTGCCAGCAGTCCCGGCGCGAAAACAGATACGCAGTATTTT. Encoded protein: CASSPGAKTDTQYF.

The V gene is TRBV7-9, the J gene TRBJ1-5; the D is unclear. V was pared by 1 base and J by 6 bases, with 4 bases between. The germline V gene has CDR1 SEHNR and CDR2 FQNEAQ (reference sequence). The CDR3 runs to 12 residues. The CDR3 DNA is TGTGCCAGCAGCTTAGTCAGTCAGCCCCAGCATTTT. Translating it yields CASSLVSQPQHF.

This clonotype was seen a handful of times. The chain joins TRBV18 to TRBJ1-1, with D unresolved. This CDR3 is built from 13 residues. From germline, CDR1 is KGHSH and CDR2 LQKENI. Trimming cost V 1 base and J 7 bases, with 10 bases left between them. The chain's CDR3 is CASSPRNGDEAFF. The CDR3 DNA reads TGTGCCAGCTCACCACGTAACGGAGATGAAGCTTTCTTT.

The chain combines TRBV18 with TRBJ1-1; D is ambiguous. Per the germline V gene, CDR1 is KGHSH and CDR2 is LQKENI. This CDR3 comprises 15 residues. The V end lost 0 bases, the J end lost 0 bases, and 8 bases lay between the germline ends. CDR3 coding DNA: TGTGCCAGCTCACCACCGGCGGGGTTGAACACTGAAGCTTTCTTT. As protein: CASSPPAGLNTEAFF.

The chain links TRBV5-1 to TRBJ1-1; weak D call: TRBD1 (5 bases). CDR3 size: 13 residues. Looked up from germline, CDR1 is SGHRS and CDR2 is YFSETQ. V was pared by 4 bases and J by 3 bases, with 10 bases between. In DNA form, the CDR3 reads TGCGCCAGCAGCCTCGGGGGGGACACTGAAGCTTTCTTT. It translates to CASSLGGDTEAFF. Full variable domain (outside the CDR3, taken from reference TRBV5-1 and TRBJ1-1): KAGVTQTPRYLIKTRGQQVTLSCSPISGHRSVSWYQQTPGQGLQFLFEYFSETQRNKGNFPGRFSGRQFSNSRSEMNVSTLELGDSALYLCASSLGGDTEAFFGQGTRLTVV.

By proportion, this clonotype is medium-sized. The chain employs TRBV5-6 and TRBJ2-6; D gene unclear. CDR1 is SGHDT and CDR2 is YYEEEE in the germline V gene. V shed 3 bases and J shed 2 bases, with 9 bases lying between them. There are 15 residues in the CDR3. The CDR3 nucleotides read TGTGCCAGCAGCTCCCAACAAACTGGGGCCAACGTCCTGACTTTC. This translates into CASSSQQTGANVLTF.

In its sample, this clonotype was seen once. A much larger clone is a single base away; this may be a read error. J is TRBJ1-1 and V is TRBV19; D ambiguous. CDR1 and CDR2 (germline): LNHDA, SQIVND (reference sequence). This CDR3 region has 15 residues. V lost 5 bases to trimming and J lost 1 base, with 14 bases between them. The CDR3 is CASSEGLRRNTEAFF. The CDR3 DNA reads TGTGCCAGTAGTGAAGGACTGAGGAGGAACACTGAAGCTTTCTTT.

This clonotype rates as medium-sized. V usage is TRBV29-1 and J usage is TRBJ2-1; no definite D call. CDR1 SQVTM and CDR2 ANQGSEA come from the germline V gene. The CDR3 consists of 12 residues. V was cut by 1 base and J by 7 bases, with 8 bases left in between. The CDR3 sequence: CSVEGVGNEQFF. The DNA for the CDR3 is TGCAGCGTTGAAGGGGTTGGGAATGAGCAGTTCTTC.

This clonotype was found a few times. V is TRBV5-1 and J is TRBJ2-7; 9 positions match TRBD2. Germline V gene data show CDR1 as SGHRS and CDR2 as YFSETQ. After removal of 7 bases from V and 1 base from J, the junction contained 9 bases not matched to a gene. The CDR3 has 15 amino acids. CDR3 in amino acids: CASGTGTSTSYEQYF. CDR3 in DNA: TGCGCCAGCGGAACCGGGACTAGCACTTCCTACGAGCAGTACTTC.

This clonotype was detected only a few times. CDR3 sequence reads: CATSDSQRTQYF. CDR3 DNA: TGTGCCACCAGTGATTCACAAAGGACGCAGTATTTT. The V and J genes are TRBV24-1 and TRBJ2-3, with no clear D. Germline assignment: CDR1 KGHDR and CDR2 SFDVKD. Trimming took off 2 bases at V and 9 bases at J, with 8 bases between the two ends. The CDR3 consists of 12 residues.

J is TRBJ2-1 and V is TRBV6-2 or TRBV6-3, with D perhaps matching TRBD1 (5 bases). CDR1 is MNHEY, CDR2 SVGEGT, per germline. The CDR3 length is 16 residues. V was shortened by 6 bases and J by 14 bases, with 29 bases between the two germline ends. The CDR3 coding sequence is TGTGCCAGCAGACCCCTAGGGGCTACAAGTAGTGTGAAGGAGTTCTTC. Protein sequence: CASRPLGATSSVKEFF.

This clonotype is categorized as medium-sized. This rearrangement joins TRBV19 to TRBJ2-7; D is undetermined. The CDR3 is 14 amino acids. Germline V gene data show CDR1 as LNHDA and CDR2 as SQIVND (reference sequence). V lost 6 bases and J lost 6, with 18 bases in between. The CDR3 nucleotides are TGTGCCAGTAGAAACCTGGCCCTCCCCCTCGAGCAGTACTTC. It codes for CASRNLALPLEQYF. The whole variable domain, filled in from reference TRBV19 and TRBJ2-7, reads DGGITQSPKYLFRKEGQNVTLSCEQNLNHDAMYWYRQDPGQGLRLIYYSQIVNDFQKGDIAEGYSVSREKKESFPLTVTSAQKNPTAFYLCASRNLALPLEQYFGPGTRLTVT.

This clonotype was found once. This rearrangement joins TRBV19 to TRBJ2-2; D tentatively reads TRBD1 or TRBD2 (5 bases each). The germline V gene has CDR1 LNHDA and CDR2 SQIVND (reference sequence). The V and J ends lost 4 bases and 3 bases respectively, with 15 bases between them. This CDR3 contains 16 residues. The CDR3 DNA reads TGTGCCAGTAGTACTTCCGGGGCCCTAGACACCGGGGAGCTGTTTTTT. It translates to CASSTSGALDTGELFF.

This clonotype is judged large. The chain joins TRBV19 to TRBJ1-5; no firm D call. The CDR3 covers 14 residues. Germline V gene lookup returns CDR1 LNHDA and CDR2 SQIVND (reference sequence). The V and J ends lost 5 bases and 5 bases respectively, with 13 bases between them. CDR3 loop: CASSSRNLYQPQHF. CDR3 sequence (DNA): TGTGCCAGTAGTTCGAGGAATCTATATCAGCCCCAGCATTTT.

The J gene is TRBJ1-6, the V gene TRBV15; D not resolved. With 4 bases removed from V and 10 bases from J, the gap between germline ends came to 11 bases. From germline, CDR1 is LNHNV and CDR2 YYDKDF (reference sequence). There are 13 residues in the CDR3. CDR3 sequence reads: CATSTRTGSPLHF. Here the CDR3 DNA reads TGTGCCACCAGCACCCGGACGGGATCACCCCTCCACTTT.

CDR3 bases: TGTGCCAGCAGCTTGGCAGGGTCGAGGACTGAAGCTTTCTTT. The encoded protein is CASSLAGSRTEAFF. The chain carries TRBV5-4 and TRBJ1-1, with D possibly being TRBD1 (5 bases). V lost 0 bases, J lost 5 bases, and 11 bases lay in between. The CDR3 sequence is 14 residues long. The germline gives CDR1 SGHNT, CDR2 YYREEE (reference sequence).

The chain joins TRBV7-6 to TRBJ2-2, with 9 bases matching TRBD2. Trimming removed 5 bases from V and 1 base from J; junction bases left unmatched: 5. This CDR3 contains 16 residues. Germline V gene sequence: CDR1 SGHVS, CDR2 FNYEAQ. CDR3 nucleotides: TGTGCCAGCAGCCTTAGCGGGGGCCAGAACACCGGGGAGCTGTTTTTT. This translates into CASSLSGGQNTGELFF.

In this sample, this clonotype turned up a few times. The V gene is TRBV12-3 or TRBV12-4, the J gene TRBJ2-3; D is uncertain. The V and J ends lost 2 bases and 0 bases respectively, with 9 bases between them. The CDR3 runs to 15 residues. This CDR3 is CASSLIGSSTDTQYF. CDR3 DNA: TGTGCCAGCAGTTTAATAGGTTCTAGCACAGATACGCAGTATTTT.